This T cell receptor beta chain was captured by sequencing in a study of identical twins. Study-wide results and caveats: Zero-insertion analyses could be partly confounded by invariant MAIT and iNKT cells. Insertion counts were lower in abundant cord blood beta clonotypes, a trend that memory repertoires did not show. Twin-shared out-of-frame alpha sequences showed excess low generation probability.

CDR3 length: 13 residues. Germline CDR1 reads SGHAT; CDR2 reads FQDESV (reference sequence). The V and J ends lost 5 bases and 12 bases, in that order; junction bases with no gene match: 10. Template switching added a universal primer site; cDNA carried unique molecular identifiers. TCRdb passed the 5' RACE reads through MiXCR, listing each CDR3 protein once. The sample yields about 700,000 distinct CDR3 sequences, around 6.1% seen once. In the case of this clonotype: The target antigen is unknown.

The TCR comes from a man between 18 and 29 years old in good health. Sequencing was carried out using naive T cells sorted from blood. J is TRBJ2-1 and V is TRBV11-1, with 7 nucleotides matching TRBD2. CDR3 amino acids: CASSRDYQGVQFF. The CDR3 coding sequence is TGTGCCAGCAGCCGGGACTACCAAGGGGTGCAGTTCTTC.